This T cell receptor (beta chain) was sequenced in a study of OX40 agonist ivuxolimab in advanced cancers. Study at large: Of mixed ages from 23 to 79 and averaging roughly 60 years, the group was just under 85% male. Findings and limits, study-wide: Expanded peripheral T cells had an undetermined antigen specificity. Expanded clones belonging to CD8+ T cells outnumbered, on average, those of CD4+.

This clone was detected only once. Its target is not known. Produced via immunoSEQ multiplex PCR; TCRdb's table is partial and in-frame only. Among fewer than 95,000 clones listed, 84% were seen once. J lost 0 bases, V lost 6 bases, and 3 bases had no gene match. The CDR3 is 14 amino acids. The germline V gene has CDR1 MNHEY and CDR2 SVGAGI. The receptor comes from an adult with an advanced solid tumor such as melanoma, head and neck, liver or kidney cancer. This chain uses TRBV6-5 with TRBJ2-3; 7 nucleotides align to TRBD1. The sample in question was CD4+ or CD8+ T cells sorted from blood, obtained in a trial of the OX40 agonist ivuxolimab. Written as DNA, the CDR3 is TGTGCCAGCAGAAGACAGGGTAGCACAGATACGCAGTATTTT. Protein sequence: CASRRQGSTDTQYF.